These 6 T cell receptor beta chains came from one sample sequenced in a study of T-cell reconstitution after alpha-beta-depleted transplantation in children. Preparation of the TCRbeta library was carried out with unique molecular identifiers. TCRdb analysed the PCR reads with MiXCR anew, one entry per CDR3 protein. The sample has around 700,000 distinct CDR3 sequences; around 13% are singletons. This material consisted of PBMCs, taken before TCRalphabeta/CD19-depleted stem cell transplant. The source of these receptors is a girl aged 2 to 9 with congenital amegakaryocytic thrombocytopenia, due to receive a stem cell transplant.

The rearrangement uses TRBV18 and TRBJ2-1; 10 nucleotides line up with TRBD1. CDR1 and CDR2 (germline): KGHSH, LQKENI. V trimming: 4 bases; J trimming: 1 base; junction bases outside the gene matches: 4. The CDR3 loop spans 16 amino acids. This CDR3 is CASSRGQGISYNEQFF. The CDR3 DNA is TGTGCCAGCTCACGGGGACAGGGGATATCCTACAATGAGCAGTTCTTC.

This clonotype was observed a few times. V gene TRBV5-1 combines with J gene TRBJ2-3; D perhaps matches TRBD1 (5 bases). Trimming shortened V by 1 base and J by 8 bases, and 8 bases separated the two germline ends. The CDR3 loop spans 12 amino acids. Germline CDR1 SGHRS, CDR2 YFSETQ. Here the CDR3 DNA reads TGCGCCAGCAGCTTGTGGCAGGGTACGCAGTATTTT. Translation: CASSLWQGTQYF.

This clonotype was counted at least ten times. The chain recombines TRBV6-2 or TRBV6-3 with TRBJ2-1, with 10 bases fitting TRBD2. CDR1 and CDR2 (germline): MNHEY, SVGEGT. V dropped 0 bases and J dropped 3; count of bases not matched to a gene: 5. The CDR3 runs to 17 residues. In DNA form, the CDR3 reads TGTGCCAGCAGTTACTCGATTTGGACTAGCGGCTACAATGAGCAGTTCTTC. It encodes CASSYSIWTSGYNEQFF.

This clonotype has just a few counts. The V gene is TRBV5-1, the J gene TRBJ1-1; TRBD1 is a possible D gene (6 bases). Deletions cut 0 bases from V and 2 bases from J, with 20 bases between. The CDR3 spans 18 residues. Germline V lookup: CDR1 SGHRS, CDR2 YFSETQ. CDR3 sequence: CASSLVQEGDWANTEAFF. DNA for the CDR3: TGCGCCAGCAGCTTGGTACAGGAGGGGGATTGGGCCAACACTGAAGCTTTCTTT.

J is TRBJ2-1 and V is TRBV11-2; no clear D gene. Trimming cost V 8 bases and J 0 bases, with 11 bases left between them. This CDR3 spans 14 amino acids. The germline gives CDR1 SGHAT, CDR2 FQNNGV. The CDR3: CASGPGASYNEQFF. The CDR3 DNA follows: TGTGCCAGCGGCCCGGGTGCCTCCTACAATGAGCAGTTCTTC.

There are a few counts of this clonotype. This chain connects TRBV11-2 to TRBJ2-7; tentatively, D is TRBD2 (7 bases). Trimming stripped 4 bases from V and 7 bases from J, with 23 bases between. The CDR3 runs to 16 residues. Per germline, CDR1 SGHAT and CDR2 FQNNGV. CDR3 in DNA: TGTGCCAGCAGCTCCTTACAGGGAGGGGTAATGCGGGAGCAGTACTTC. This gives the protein CASSSLQGGVMREQYF.